This T cell receptor (beta chain) was sequenced in a study of T cells after posttransplantation cyclophosphamide. With 1 base removed from V and 3 bases from J, the gap between germline ends came to 7 bases. This CDR3 is built from 12 residues. Germline V gives CDR1 SQVTM, CDR2 ANQGSEA. The protocol was immunoSEQ multiplex PCR, while the TCRdb copy is restricted to in-frame clones and leaves out a portion. There are about 30,000 clones in the sample, none observed a single time. This TCR was recovered from a woman aged 30 to 39 in good health and a related stem cell transplant donor. V is TRBV29-1 and J is TRBJ2-7; D is unresolved. The sequencing sample was made of PBMCs. CDR3 in amino acids: CSVEGRDYEQYF. Written as DNA, the CDR3 is TGCAGCGTTGAAGGCAGAGACTACGAGCAGTACTTC.